This TCR beta chain was documented in a study of blood T cell repertoires in COVID-19. Across the study: The samples span acute and convalescent COVID-19 from the United States, Italy and Spain. T cells, B-cell-depleted T cells, or PBMCs provided the cDNA or gDNA that served as material.

Using immunoSEQ multiplex PCR, the repertoire was profiled, and TCRdb retains in-frame clones only, with some absent. The table shows around 100,000 clones, with about 90% occurring only once. This clone has a single count. There are 15 residues in the CDR3. The V segment lost 6 bases and the J segment 5 bases; nucleotides outside the gene matches: 12. CDR1 and CDR2 (germline): SGHAT, FQNNGV. Sequencing was performed on peripheral blood. The chain carries TRBV11-2 and TRBJ2-7; TRBD2 agrees at 8 bases. This receptor was taken from a human donor in a cohort sampled during active COVID-19. The CDR3 sequence is CASRQPGTRVHEQYF. The CDR3 coding sequence is TGTGCCAGCAGACAACCCGGGACTAGAGTCCACGAGCAGTACTTC.